The text below deals with one TCR beta chain. The V gene's germline CDR1 is MNHEY and CDR2 SVGAGI. The CDR3 spans 14 residues. Losses at the gene ends were 5 bases for V and 1 base for J; bases not matched to a gene: 3. This sample is drawn from a study of technical replicates of blood from a few donors. Here immunoSEQ multiplex PCR was the method, and the copy in TCRdb shows in-frame clones only, minus some. In the table there are 95,000 to 100,000 clones, approximately 95% of which are singletons. The chain joins TRBV6-5 to TRBJ2-7; 9 bases agree with TRBD1. Material for sequencing was T cells isolated from PBMCs. This receptor was identified in a human donor in good health. DNA of the CDR3: TGTGCCAGCAGTCGACAGGGGGGATCCTACGAGCAGTACTTC. It is translated as CASSRQGGSYEQYF.